The 5 T cell receptor beta chains given below trace back to one sample, sequenced in a study of T cells in Graves' hyperthyroidism and ophthalmopathy (dated by TCRdb to between 2017 and 2020). Library method: multiplex PCR. Sequencer: Illumina HiSeq 2000. The TCR beta CDR3 regions were amplified from RNA transcripts. For the first round of RT-PCR on the TCR CDR3, the HTBI primer set was used together with the Qiagen OneStep RT-PCR kit. Starting from the raw public reads, TCRdb applied fastp trimming at Q25, assembled clones with MiXCR and retained in-frame beta chains. Every entry covers one CDR3 protein and lists the most common genes and DNA from its rows. This sample lists a few hundred thousand distinct CDR3 sequences; approximately 15% were detected once. Together, the top ten hold around 20% of the sample. The sample taken for sequencing was blood. Receptor source: a young woman with Graves' ophthalmopathy.

This clonotype was seen a few times. The CDR3 here is CASSDGAGGPMYGYTF. In nucleotides, the CDR3 is TGTGCCAGCAGCGACGGGGCGGGAGGGCCGATGTATGGCTACACCTTC. The chain joins TRBV9 to TRBJ1-2; tentative D call: TRBD1 (5 bases). The germline CDR1 and CDR2 sequences are SGDLS and YYNGEE. CDR3 length: 16 amino acids. V was trimmed by 3 bases and J by 5 bases, leaving 20 bases between them. The full variable domain, its missing parts supplied by reference TRBV9 and TRBJ1-2, is DSGVTQTPKHLITATGQRVTLRCSPRSGDLSVYWYQQSLDQGLQFLIQYYNGEERAKGNILERFSAQQFPDLHSELNLSSLELGDSALYFCASSDGAGGPMYGYTFGSGTRLTVV.

This clonotype appeared many times. This chain connects TRBV11-2 to TRBJ2-7, with no clear D. With 1 base removed from V and 3 bases from J, the gap between germline ends came to 16 bases. The CDR3 contains 16 residues. Germline CDR1 reads SGHAT; CDR2 reads FQNNGV. In nucleotides, the CDR3 is TGTGCCAGCAGCTTAGCGTCTGGCAGCGCGTACTACGAGCAGTACTTC. Residues: CASSLASGSAYYEQYF.

The chain recombines TRBV9 with TRBJ2-1; 8 bases are shared with TRBD1. V lost 1 base, J lost 6 bases, and 3 bases stayed unmatched. In germline, CDR1 is SGDLS, CDR2 YYNGEE. The CDR3 totals 14 residues. CDR3 sequence: CASSVQGAPNEQFF. The CDR3 DNA is TGTGCCAGCAGCGTACAGGGGGCCCCCAATGAGCAGTTCTTC.

The table lists this clonotype with many counts. The chain uses TRBV28 and TRBJ2-1; 9 bases map to TRBD1. Trimming took 9 bases from V and 8 from J; bases not matched to a gene: 20. The length of the CDR3 is 17 residues. Germline V gives CDR1 MDHEN, CDR2 SYDVKM. CDR3 protein: CASKTDHSGTGIHEQFF. The CDR3 bases are TGTGCCAGTAAGACGGACCACTCCGGGACAGGGATCCATGAGCAGTTCTTC.

The genes are TRBV19 and TRBJ1-5; TRBD1 matches at 8 bases. The V gene's germline CDR1 is LNHDA and CDR2 SQIVND (reference sequence). Trimming took 8 bases from V and 6 from J; bases not matched to a gene: 12. The CDR3 is made up of 15 amino acids. CDR3 sequence: CASAPPDREAQPQHF. CDR3 DNA sequence: TGTGCCAGTGCCCCCCCGGACAGGGAGGCTCAGCCCCAGCATTTT.